Each of the 16 T cell receptor beta chains below was sequenced from the same sample in a study of T cell repertoires in cytomegalovirus infection (dated 2019 in TCRdb). Their target antigens are unknown. This sample's treatment or condition label indicates: in vitro stimulation with specific CMV peptide epitopes to enrich CMV-specific T cells. Data came from an Illumina HiSeq 1500. Through fastp at Q25 and MiXCR, TCRdb rebuilt clones from the public reads, retaining in-frame beta chains. All rows with the same CDR3 protein become a single entry with the most common DNA and genes. Across this sample there are 380,000 or so distinct CDR3 sequences, with just under 35% seen only once. Of the sample, 13% is held by the ten largest clones. Sequencing was performed on cultured PBMCs, taken from culture after CMV antigen stimulation. These receptor sequences come from a human donor in good health (CMV status not recorded). Some clones in this sample may be carry-over from other donors' samples.

The chain has TRBV19 and TRBJ1-2, with TRBD1 identical over 7 bases. Germline lookup yields CDR1 LNHDA and CDR2 SQIVND (reference sequence). This CDR3 has 12 residues. V lost 8 bases, J lost 8 bases, and 8 bases stayed unmatched. The CDR3 DNA sequence: TGTGCCAGTCGCACAGGGGAGGGCGGCTACACCTTC. As protein: CASRTGEGGYTF.

The rearrangement links TRBV6-2 or TRBV6-3 to TRBJ2-5; TRBD1 agrees at 8 bases. This CDR3 region has 15 residues. CDR1 is MNHEY and CDR2 is SVGEGT in the germline V gene. Trimming at V came to 5 bases and at J to 5 bases, leaving 10 bases not matched to a gene. The CDR3 here is CASSGGQGAAETQYF. CDR3 nucleotide sequence: TGTGCCAGCAGTGGGGGTCAGGGGGCTGCGGAGACCCAGTACTTC.

This clonotype was counted only a few times. The chain couples TRBV7-2 to TRBJ2-1; tentative D call: TRBD2 (6 bases). V lost 5 bases and J lost 0, with 8 bases in between. The germline V gene has CDR1 SGHTA and CDR2 FQGNSA. This CDR3 has 14 amino acids. DNA for the CDR3: TGTGCCAGCAGCGACGGGAGCTCCTACAATGAGCAGTTCTTC. Translated: CASSDGSSYNEQFF.

The chain has TRBV19 and TRBJ2-3; possible D gene TRBD2, 6 bases. CDR1 is LNHDA and CDR2 is SQIVND in the germline V gene (reference sequence). The CDR3 is 15 residues long. Trimming cost V 1 base and J 4 bases, with 12 bases left between them. CDR3 amino acids: CASSIASRGPDTQYF. The CDR3 DNA reads as TGTGCCAGTAGTATAGCGTCGCGGGGCCCAGATACGCAGTATTTT. Drawing the rest from reference TRBV19 and TRBJ2-3, the complete variable domain is DGGITQSPKYLFRKEGQNVTLSCEQNLNHDAMYWYRQDPGQGLRLIYYSQIVNDFQKGDIAEGYSVSREKKESFPLTVTSAQKNPTAFYLCASSIASRGPDTQYFGPGTRLTVL.

This clonotype has ten or more counts. J is TRBJ2-1 and V is TRBV19; TRBD2 aligns across 8 bases. J gave up 0 bases and V 7 bases, and 5 bases lay outside the gene matches. Germline CDR1 LNHDA, CDR2 SQIVND (reference sequence). This CDR3 is built from 15 residues. The CDR3 nucleotides are TGTGCCAGTAAAACCGGGACTAGCTCCTACAATGAGCAGTTCTTC. This sequence encodes CASKTGTSSYNEQFF.

The V gene is TRBV27, the J gene TRBJ1-5; D is unclear. Germline CDR1 and CDR2: MNHEY and SMNVEV (reference sequence). The CDR3 is 13 amino acids. V was shortened by 3 bases and J by 5 bases, with 8 bases between the two germline ends. CDR3 residues: CASSFGRDQPQHF. CDR3 in DNA: TGTGCCAGCAGTTTCGGACGGGATCAGCCCCAGCATTTT.

The chain couples TRBV4-1 to TRBJ1-2; D is unresolved. The CDR3 extends over 16 amino acids. Germline CDR1 and CDR2: MGHRA and YSYEKL. V was cut by 0 bases and J by 3 bases, with 14 bases left in between. The CDR3 region is CASSQESKLSHYGYTF. CDR3 nucleotides: TGCGCCAGCAGCCAAGAGAGCAAACTCTCGCACTATGGCTACACCTTC.

The table lists this clonotype with many counts. The rearrangement links TRBV20-1 to TRBJ2-1, with a tentative D call TRBD1 (6 bases). The CDR3 spans 13 residues. Germline CDR1 DFQATT, CDR2 SNEGSKA (reference sequence). V shed 2 bases and J shed 7 bases, with 12 bases lying between them. The CDR3 region has the DNA TGCAGTGCTAGACCGTCAAGGGGGAATGAGCAGTTCTTC. It translates to CSARPSRGNEQFF.

This clonotype has just one count. The rearrangement links TRBV28 to TRBJ1-3; D perhaps matches TRBD1 (6 bases). V gave up 2 bases and J gave up 8 bases, with 16 bases separating them. Germline loops: CDR1 MDHEN, CDR2 SYDVKM. The CDR3 is 15 amino acids. The CDR3 DNA reads TGTGCCAGCAGTTTAGTTCGCCGGACAGCCCACACCATATATTTT. This encodes CASSLVRRTAHTIYF.

V is TRBV5-6 and J is TRBJ2-3, with a possible D match to TRBD2 (5 bases). Looked up from germline, CDR1 is SGHDT and CDR2 is YYEEEE. V lost 6 bases and J lost 2, with 22 bases in between. CDR3 length equals 17 residues. The CDR3 loop is CASTWGSSGILTDTQYF. The CDR3 nucleotides are TGTGCCAGCACCTGGGGTTCGTCCGGGATCCTCACAGATACGCAGTATTTT.

The V call is TRBV19, the J call TRBJ2-6; weak D call: TRBD2 (5 bases). Per the germline V gene, CDR1 is LNHDA and CDR2 is SQIVND (reference sequence). Trimming removed 7 bases at V and 0 bases at J, with 16 bases between. The CDR3 length is 17 residues. CDR3 residues: CASTFIHGSSGANVLTF. CDR3 DNA sequence: TGTGCCAGTACGTTCATTCATGGGAGCTCTGGGGCCAACGTCCTGACTTTC.

The CDR3 spells CASQNQFADTQYF. For the CDR3, the DNA is TGTGCCAGCCAAAATCAGTTCGCAGATACGCAGTATTTT. This sequence joins TRBV19 and TRBJ2-3; no clear D. The V gene's germline CDR1 is LNHDA and CDR2 SQIVND (reference sequence). The CDR3 extends over 13 amino acids. The V gene lost 9 bases and the J gene lost 4 bases, with 14 bases spanning the gap.

This clonotype was detected a few times. V and J are TRBV6-5 and TRBJ2-5; the match to TRBD1 covers 7 bases. Per germline, CDR1 MNHEY and CDR2 SVGAGI. This CDR3 contains 16 residues. The V segment lost 0 bases and the J segment 4 bases; nucleotides outside the gene matches: 8. This CDR3 is CASSYSDRTGVETQYF. In DNA, the CDR3 is TGTGCCAGCAGTTACTCGGACCGGACAGGTGTAGAGACCCAGTACTTC.

This clonotype was observed a handful of times. The genes are TRBV7-3 and TRBJ2-1; D may be TRBD1 (6 bases). This CDR3 contains 16 residues. Per germline, CDR1 SGHTA and CDR2 FQGTGA. The V end lost 2 bases, the J end lost 0 bases, and 11 bases lay between the germline ends. CDR3 bases: TGTGCCAGCAGCTTACACAGGGAGCCCTCCTACAATGAGCAGTTCTTC. Amino acids: CASSLHREPSYNEQFF.

The chain couples TRBV27 to TRBJ2-1, with D unresolved. V lost 8 bases to trimming and J lost 2 bases, with 16 bases between them. CDR1 is MNHEY and CDR2 is SMNVEV in the germline V gene (reference sequence). This CDR3 is 15 amino acids long. The CDR3 nucleotides are TGTGCCAGCTCTCAAGCGCTCTCCCCCTACAATGAGCAGTTCTTC. It codes for CASSQALSPYNEQFF.

As to this clonotype: The DNA is omitted, as the CDR3 cannot be located on it reliably, and the CDR3 follows TCRdb's listing. V usage is TRBV11-2 and J usage is TRBJ2-5; the DNA was not compared with TRBD1, the D call given in the table. Germline CDR1 SGHAT, CDR2 FQNNGV. The CDR3 has 15 amino acids, counting both end residues. CDR3 residues: CASSLVGTGSRREYF.